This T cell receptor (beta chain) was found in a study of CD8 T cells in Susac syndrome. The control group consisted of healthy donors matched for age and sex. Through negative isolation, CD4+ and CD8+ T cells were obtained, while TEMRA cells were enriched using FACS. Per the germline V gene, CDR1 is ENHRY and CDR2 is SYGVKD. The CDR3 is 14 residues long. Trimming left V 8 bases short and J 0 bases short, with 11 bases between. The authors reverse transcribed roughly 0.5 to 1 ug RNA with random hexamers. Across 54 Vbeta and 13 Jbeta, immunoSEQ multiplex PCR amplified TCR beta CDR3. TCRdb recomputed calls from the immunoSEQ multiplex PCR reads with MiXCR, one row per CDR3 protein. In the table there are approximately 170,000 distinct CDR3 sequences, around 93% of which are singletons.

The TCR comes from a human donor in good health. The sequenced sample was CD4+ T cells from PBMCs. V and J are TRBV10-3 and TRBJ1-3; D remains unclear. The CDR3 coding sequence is TGTGCCATCGAAGGAGAAGACTCTGGAAACACCATATATTTT. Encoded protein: CAIEGEDSGNTIYF.